This T cell receptor (beta chain) was obtained from a study of cytomegalovirus exposure and HLA in healthy donors. Across the study: Per a later analysis, the approximately 690 first-cohort and 120 validation repertoires shared one platform.

Assay: immunoSEQ multiplex PCR; the TCRdb copy retains only in-frame clones and omits some. The sample carries about 49,000 clones, about 94% recorded once. The germline V gene has CDR1 PRHDT and CDR2 FYEKMQ (reference sequence). Trimming stripped 0 bases from V and 0 bases from J, with 10 bases between. The CDR3 sequence is 16 residues long. Specimen: PBMCs. The sequence was collected from a woman between 18 and 29 years old in good health and CMV-seropositive. The genes are TRBV13 and TRBJ2-3, with D possibly being TRBD2 (6 bases). The CDR3 here is CASSLGPSESTDTQYF. For the CDR3, the DNA is TGTGCCAGCAGCTTAGGTCCTAGCGAGAGCACAGATACGCAGTATTTT.